The present TCR beta chain was sequenced within a study of immune heterogeneity within non-small cell lung tumors. TCR beta CDR3 amplification used multiplex PCR with 32 V and 13 J primers. TCRdb fed the multiplex PCR reads into MiXCR, producing one record per CDR3 protein. The data hold 10,000 to 15,000 distinct CDR3 sequences, with around a fifth observed a single time. Template input, which was bulk tumor genomic DNA, totaled 450 to 600 ng per sample. Several biopsies per primary tumor, spaced far apart, were taken during surgery. The study enrolled patients with untreated, newly diagnosed non-small cell lung cancer who underwent curative surgery. As to this clonotype: Its matching antigen is unknown.

Broader study findings: A moderate but significant correlation was found, linking local T-cell clonality with local tumor mutational burden (R about 0.31).

Germline V gene data show CDR1 as PRHDT and CDR2 as FYEKMQ (reference sequence). The CDR3 consists of 16 residues. Trimming took 5 bases from V and 5 from J; bases not matched to a gene: 11. Input material: lung tumor tissue. The clonotype comes from a man aged 55 to 69 with non-small cell lung cancer. V and J are TRBV13 and TRBJ2-2; TRBD2 agrees at 7 bases. CDR3 nucleotide sequence: TGTGCCAGCAGCCCCCCATGGACTAGACGTACCGGGGAGCTGTTTTTT. The encoded protein is CASSPPWTRRTGELFF.